These 27 T cell receptor beta chains were all obtained from the same sample, sequenced in a study of blood T cell repertoires in COVID-19. The method was immunoSEQ multiplex PCR; TCRdb's version includes in-frame clones alone and lacks a portion of them. The sample contains under 200,000 clones, less than 90% of which appear only once. The sequenced sample consisted of peripheral blood. The origin of the receptors is a man between 18 and 29 years old with active or convalescent COVID-19.

V is TRBV16 and J is TRBJ1-5, with a weak D call TRBD1 (6 bases). CDR3 size: 14 residues. Germline assignment: CDR1 KGHSY and CDR2 FQNENV. V lost 4 bases to trimming and J lost 7 bases, with 14 bases between them. The CDR3 region is CASSPGIGGQPQHF. The CDR3, as DNA: TGTGCCAGCAGCCCCGGGATTGGGGGCCAGCCCCAGCATTTT.

V is TRBV5-4 and J is TRBJ1-2; TRBD1 matches at 11 bases. Germline V CDR1 and CDR2: SGHNT, YYREEE (reference sequence). This CDR3 spans 15 amino acids. Unmatched junction bases numbered 4, after V lost 4 bases and J lost 2 bases. Here the CDR3 reads CASSMRTGGNYGYTF. The CDR3 DNA follows: TGTGCCAGCAGCATGAGGACAGGGGGCAACTATGGCTACACCTTC.

The CDR3 reads CASSYYPISSGNTIYF. CDR3 DNA: TGTGCCAGCAGTTACTATCCGATTAGCTCTGGAAACACCATATATTTT. V and J are TRBV6-5 and TRBJ1-3; D ambiguous. Germline-derived CDR1 and CDR2 are MNHEY and SVGAGI. This CDR3 spans 16 amino acids. Trimming left V 1 base short and J 0 bases short, with 10 bases between.

The table lists this clone with a few counts. The V gene is TRBV7-9, the J gene TRBJ1-4, with D possibly TRBD1 on 6 matching bases. The germline gives CDR1 SEHNR, CDR2 FQNEAQ (reference sequence). V shed 0 bases and J shed 5 bases, with 7 bases lying between them. The CDR3 spans 14 residues. The CDR3 bases are TGTGCCAGCAGCTTAGCAGGGGGAAATGAAAAACTGTTTTTT. It codes for CASSLAGGNEKLFF.

The chain joins TRBV4-1 to TRBJ1-1; D unclear. The CDR3 has 14 residues. The germline CDR1 and CDR2 sequences are MGHRA and YSYEKL. Trimming shortened V by 3 bases and J by 5 bases, and 13 bases separated the two germline ends. The CDR3 DNA follows: TGCGCCAGCAGCCATGATCAACTACGAACTGAAGCTTTCTTT. Protein: CASSHDQLRTEAFF.

This chain links TRBV9 with TRBJ1-4; 11 bases match TRBD1. CDR1 is SGDLS and CDR2 is YYNGEE in the germline V gene. With V trimmed by 4 bases and J by 8 bases, 7 bases remained unmatched. The length of the CDR3 is 15 residues. The CDR3 loop is CASSPWTGGEEKLFF. Here the CDR3 DNA reads TGTGCCAGCAGCCCCTGGACAGGGGGCGAGGAAAAACTGTTTTTT.

V gene TRBV28 combines with J gene TRBJ2-7; D possibly corresponds to TRBD2 (7 bases). With 8 bases removed from V and 2 bases from J, the gap between germline ends came to 16 bases. The CDR3 length is 14 residues. The germline V gene has CDR1 MDHEN and CDR2 SYDVKM. The CDR3 protein is CASHSGGRPYEQYF. DNA of the CDR3: TGTGCCAGCCACTCCGGGGGGCGACCCTACGAGCAGTACTTC.

This clone appeared once. The chain joins TRBV19 to TRBJ1-3; D is unresolved. Germline loops: CDR1 LNHDA, CDR2 SQIVND (reference sequence). The CDR3 consists of 14 residues. V was trimmed by 5 bases and J by 2 bases, leaving 10 bases between them. Here the CDR3 DNA reads TGTGCCAGTAGTCTCCGGAGAACTGGAAACACCATATATTTT. Protein product: CASSLRRTGNTIYF.

The chain links TRBV18 to TRBJ2-7, with 7 positions matching TRBD1. Germline CDR1 KGHSH, CDR2 LQKENI. Trimming at V came to 5 bases and at J to 4 bases, leaving 8 bases not matched to a gene. The CDR3 sequence is 14 residues long. CDR3 residues: CASSETLQGYEQYF. For the CDR3, the DNA is TGTGCCAGCTCAGAGACCTTACAGGGGTACGAGCAGTACTTC.

This chain uses TRBV28 with TRBJ2-7; D remains ambiguous. V lost 2 bases and J 2 bases, leaving 10 bases between the germline ends. CDR1 and CDR2 from the germline V gene are MDHEN and SYDVKM. The CDR3 loop spans 14 amino acids. CDR3 in amino acids: CASSLKLIAYEQYF. The DNA of the CDR3 is TGTGCCAGCAGTTTAAAACTGATAGCCTACGAGCAGTACTTC.

The V and J genes are TRBV3-1 (or the pseudogene TRBV3-2) and TRBJ2-5; 12 bases line up with TRBD2. There are 18 residues in the CDR3. V dropped 3 bases and J dropped 4; count of bases not matched to a gene: 12. The germline V gene encodes CDR1 LGHDT and CDR2 YNNKEL (reference sequence). The CDR3, as DNA: TGTGCCAGCAGCCACGGGGGCCTAGCGGGGGGGCTGGCAGAGACCCAGTACTTC. Translated: CASSHGGLAGGLAETQYF.

This clone was seen only once. V gene TRBV2 combines with J gene TRBJ1-6; D call uncertain. The germline V gene encodes CDR1 SNHLY and CDR2 FYNNEI. CDR3 length: 13 amino acids. Trimming cost V 7 bases and J 5 bases, with 9 bases left between them. In nucleotides, the CDR3 is TGTGCCAGCATTTACAGACATAATTCACCCCTCCACTTT. Translating it yields CASIYRHNSPLHF. The full variable domain, its missing parts supplied by reference TRBV2 and TRBJ1-6, is EPEVTQTPSHQVTQMGQEVILRCVPISNHLYFYWYRQILGQKVEFLVSFYNNEISEKSEIFDDQFSVERPDGSNFTLKIRSTKLEDSAMYFCASIYRHNSPLHFGNGTRLTVT.

As to this clone: In the same sample, other DNA sequences code for this CDR3. The V and J genes are TRBV7-9 and TRBJ2-1; 12 positions agree with TRBD2. Looked up from germline, CDR1 is SEHNR and CDR2 is FQNEAQ (reference sequence). This CDR3 has 15 residues. The junction had 2 bases not matched to a gene; V was cut back by 1 base and J by 7 bases. DNA for the CDR3: TGTGCCAGCAGCTTAGTAACTAGCGGGAGGAATGAGCAGTTCTTC. It encodes CASSLVTSGRNEQFF.

The chain employs TRBV4-3 and TRBJ2-7; D may be TRBD2 (5 bases). Germline V CDR1 and CDR2: LGHNA, YSLEER. CDR3 length: 15 residues. The V and J ends lost 1 base and 6 bases respectively, with 16 bases between them. CDR3 loop: CASSQVPSRSGEQYF. As DNA, the CDR3 is TGCGCCAGCAGCCAAGTCCCCTCAAGGAGCGGCGAGCAGTACTTC.

J is TRBJ1-2 and V is TRBV5-1; D uncertain. V was shortened by 1 base and J by 4 bases, with 14 bases between the two germline ends. From germline, CDR1 is SGHRS and CDR2 YFSETQ. This CDR3 region has 15 residues. CDR3: CASSLQEEMGYGYTF. DNA of the CDR3: TGCGCCAGCAGCTTGCAGGAGGAGATGGGCTATGGCTACACCTTC.

The chain employs TRBV3-1 (or the pseudogene TRBV3-2) and TRBJ1-2, with a weak D call TRBD1 (5 bases). Trimming cost V 4 bases and J 2 bases, with 14 bases left between them. This CDR3 has 15 residues. Looked up from germline, CDR1 is LGHDT and CDR2 is YNNKEL (reference sequence). The CDR3 loop is CASSRSGGENYGYTF. CDR3 DNA: TGTGCCAGCAGCCGGAGTGGGGGGGAAAACTATGGCTACACCTTC.

The chain links TRBV24-1 to TRBJ1-3; 9 bases map to TRBD1. V shed 4 bases, J shed 0 bases, and the junction held 18 bases outside the gene matches. The CDR3 has 21 residues. Looked up from germline, CDR1 is KGHDR and CDR2 is SFDVKD. CDR3 bases: TGTGCCACCAGTGACACGCGAACCCACAGGGGGCCCTTTTTCTCTGGAAACACCATATATTTT. It yields the protein CATSDTRTHRGPFFSGNTIYF.

This clone was found once. The CDR3 loop reads CASSDTGGSIEQYF. The DNA of the CDR3 is TGCGCCAGCAGCGACACAGGGGGCTCCATCGAGCAGTACTTC. The rearrangement uses TRBV5-1 and TRBJ2-7; 9 nucleotides agree with TRBD1. This CDR3 comprises 14 residues. The J segment lost 6 bases and the V segment lost 4 bases, leaving 8 bases of the junction unmatched. Germline V gene lookup returns CDR1 SGHRS and CDR2 YFSETQ.

The V and J genes are TRBV29-1 and TRBJ2-7; 9 nucleotides align to TRBD2. CDR1 is SQVTM and CDR2 is ANQGSEA in the germline V gene. This CDR3 comprises 14 residues. Trimming removed 4 bases from V and 0 bases from J; junction bases left unmatched: 4. In DNA, the CDR3 is TGCAGCGTTGCCAGTAGCGGGGGCTCCTACGAGCAGTACTTC. Its protein is CSVASSGGSYEQYF.

This sequence joins TRBV3-1 (or the pseudogene TRBV3-2) and TRBJ2-1; perhaps TRBD2 as D (6 bases). The V and J ends lost 0 bases and 4 bases respectively, with 16 bases between them. The germline V gene encodes CDR1 LGHDT and CDR2 YNNKEL (reference sequence). CDR3 length: 17 amino acids. The DNA of the CDR3 is TGTGCCAGCAGCCAAGACCCGTGGGGGGTCACTTACAATGAGCAGTTCTTC. Encoded protein: CASSQDPWGVTYNEQFF.

In nucleotides, the CDR3 is TGTGCCAGTAGTATCGTGGGGAGGGGTGAAGCTTTCTTT. Protein sequence: CASSIVGRGEAFF. The chain carries TRBV19 and TRBJ1-1, with a tentative D call TRBD1 (5 bases). V lost 3 bases and J lost 7, with 12 bases in between. The CDR3 is 13 amino acids. Germline V lookup: CDR1 LNHDA, CDR2 SQIVND (reference sequence).

The V call is TRBV5-4, the J call TRBJ1-2; 7 positions agree with TRBD1. CDR3 length: 15 residues. Germline V gene data show CDR1 as SGHNT and CDR2 as YYREEE (reference sequence). V lost 0 bases, J lost 3 bases, and 5 bases stayed unmatched. The CDR3 DNA sequence: TGTGCCAGCAGCTTGGGGCAGGGGGTCGACTATGGCTACACCTTC. This gives the protein CASSLGQGVDYGYTF.

The chain links TRBV5-1 to TRBJ2-1, with 8 bases that match TRBD2. The J segment lost 5 bases and the V segment lost 0 bases, leaving 4 bases of the junction unmatched. CDR3 length: 15 amino acids. The V gene's germline CDR1 is SGHRS and CDR2 YFSETQ. The CDR3 DNA reads TGCGCCAGCAGCTTGGTACTAGCGGTTAACAATGAGCAGTTCTTC. It is translated as CASSLVLAVNNEQFF.

The chain links TRBV5-1 to TRBJ2-3; 12 nucleotides align to TRBD2. CDR3 size: 17 residues. V was clipped by 3 bases and J by 5 bases; unmatched bases: 10. Germline CDR1 is SGHRS and CDR2 is YFSETQ. CDR3: CASSYWALAGGQDTQYF. The CDR3 DNA follows: TGCGCCAGCAGCTATTGGGCGCTAGCGGGGGGGCAAGATACGCAGTATTTT.

The rearrangement links TRBV10-3 to TRBJ1-5; D might be TRBD1 (5 bases). Germline loops: CDR1 ENHRY, CDR2 SYGVKD. The CDR3 contains 15 residues. Trimming took 2 bases from V and 4 from J, leaving 12 bases between them. CDR3 sequence: CAISELIGANQPQHF. The CDR3, as DNA: TGTGCCATCAGTGAGCTCATTGGGGCGAATCAGCCCCAGCATTTT.

This chain uses TRBV11-2 with TRBJ1-1, with TRBD1 identical over 7 bases. Germline V gene sequence: CDR1 SGHAT, CDR2 FQNNGV. The CDR3 covers 14 residues. The V gene end was trimmed by 6 bases and the J gene end by 6 bases; junction bases not matched to a gene: 10. The CDR3 bases are TGTGCCAGCAGGGTGACAGGGAGTAGGGCTGAAGCTTTCTTT. As protein: CASRVTGSRAEAFF.

J is TRBJ2-5 and V is TRBV2; D might be TRBD2 (5 bases). Trimming pared 4 bases from V and 3 bases from J, leaving 9 bases between. The CDR3 sequence is 13 residues long. CDR1 and CDR2 from the germline V gene are SNHLY and FYNNEI. CDR3 sequence (DNA): TGTGCCAGCAGTGTAAGCGGAAAAGAGACCCAGTACTTC. Amino acid sequence: CASSVSGKETQYF.